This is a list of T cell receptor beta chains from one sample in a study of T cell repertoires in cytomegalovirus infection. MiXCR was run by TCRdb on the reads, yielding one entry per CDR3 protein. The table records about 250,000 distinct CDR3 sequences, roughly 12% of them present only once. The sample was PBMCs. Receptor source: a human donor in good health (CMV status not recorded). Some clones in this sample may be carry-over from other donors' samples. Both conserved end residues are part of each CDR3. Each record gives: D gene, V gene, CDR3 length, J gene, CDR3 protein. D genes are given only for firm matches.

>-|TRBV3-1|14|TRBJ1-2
CASSQEAAGYGYTF
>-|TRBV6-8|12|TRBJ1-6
CASSGVGSPLHF
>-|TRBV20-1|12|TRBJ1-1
CSALPGSTEAFF
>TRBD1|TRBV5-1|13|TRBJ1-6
CASTPGGNSSLHF
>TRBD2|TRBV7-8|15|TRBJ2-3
CASSWGGGGTDTQYF
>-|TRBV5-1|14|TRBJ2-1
CASSSQTSNDEQFF
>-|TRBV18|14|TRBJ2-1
CASSPTTGNNEQFF
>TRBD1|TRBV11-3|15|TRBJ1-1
CASSLTTGTNTEAFF
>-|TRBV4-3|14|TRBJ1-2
CASSQDQGISGYTF
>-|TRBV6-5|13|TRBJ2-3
CASRETGRDTQYF
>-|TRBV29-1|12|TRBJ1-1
CSGGGVNTEAFF
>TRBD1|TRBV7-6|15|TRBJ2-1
CASSFRGQGASEQFF
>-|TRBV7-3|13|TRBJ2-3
CASSSLGTDTQYF
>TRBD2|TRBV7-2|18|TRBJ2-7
CASSYSGGSSGSPYEQYF
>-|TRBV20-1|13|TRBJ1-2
CSADPGGLDGYTF
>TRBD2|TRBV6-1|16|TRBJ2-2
CASSLAGGRATGELFF
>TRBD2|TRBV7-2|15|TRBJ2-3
CASSFTSGRIDTQYF
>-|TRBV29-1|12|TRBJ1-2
CSVGAGDYGYTF
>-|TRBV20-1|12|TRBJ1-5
CSALEGNQPQHF
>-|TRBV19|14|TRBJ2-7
CASSIPGVSYEQYF
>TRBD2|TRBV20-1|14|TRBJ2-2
CSDLGLAGESELFF
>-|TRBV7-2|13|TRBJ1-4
CASSPGRSEKLFF
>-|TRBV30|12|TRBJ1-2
CAWSQVEYGYTF
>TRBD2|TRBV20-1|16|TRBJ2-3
CSARDPLAGGTDTQYF
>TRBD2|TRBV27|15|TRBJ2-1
CASSSSWTSVNEQFF
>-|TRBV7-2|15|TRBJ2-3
CASSKEAVITDTQYF
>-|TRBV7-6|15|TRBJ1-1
CASSFGARGDTEAFF
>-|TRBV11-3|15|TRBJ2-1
CASSLGGIQGREQFF
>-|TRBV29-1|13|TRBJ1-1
CSVLALGYSEAFF
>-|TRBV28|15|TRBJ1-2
CASSKQGRTNYGYTF
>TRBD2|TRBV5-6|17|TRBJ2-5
CASSLGLAGAIMETQYF
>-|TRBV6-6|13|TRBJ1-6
CASSYSKNSPLHF
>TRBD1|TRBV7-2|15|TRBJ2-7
CASSSKDRADYEQYF
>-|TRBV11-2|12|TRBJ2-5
CASSLGQETQYF
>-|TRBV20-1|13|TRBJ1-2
CSASSGPSDGYTF
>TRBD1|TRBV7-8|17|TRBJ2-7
CASSPLLPGQVVYEQYF
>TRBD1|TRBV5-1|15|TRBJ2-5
CASSLGPGQGVPQYF
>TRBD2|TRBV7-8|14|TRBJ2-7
CASGSSGRGIEQYF
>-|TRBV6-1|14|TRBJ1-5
CASSATEGKRPQHF
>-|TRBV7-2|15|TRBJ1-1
CASSLGSWAATEAFF
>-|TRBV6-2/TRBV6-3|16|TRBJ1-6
CASSYEFQGQDSPLHF
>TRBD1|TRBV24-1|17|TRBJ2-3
CATSDPNRGSSTDTQYF
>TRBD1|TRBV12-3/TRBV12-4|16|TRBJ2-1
CASTSPGTDRLGEQFF
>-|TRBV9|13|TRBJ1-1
CASSVKGSSEAFF
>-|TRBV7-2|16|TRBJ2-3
CASSLVWNRPTDTQYF
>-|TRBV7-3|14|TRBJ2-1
CASSLRGRGDEQFF
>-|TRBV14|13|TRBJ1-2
CASSQVRGLGSTF
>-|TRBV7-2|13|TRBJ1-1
CASSRDQSTEAFF
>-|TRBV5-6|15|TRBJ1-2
CASSLVDAANYGYTF
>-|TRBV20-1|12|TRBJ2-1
CSAIGTHNEQFF
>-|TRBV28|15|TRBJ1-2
CASRNPVGAGYGYTF
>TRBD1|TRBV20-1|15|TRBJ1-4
CSEPPGRGRDEKLFF
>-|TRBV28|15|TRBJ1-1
CASSNAGIRSTEAFF
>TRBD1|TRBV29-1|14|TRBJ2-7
CSINRGDGSYEQYF